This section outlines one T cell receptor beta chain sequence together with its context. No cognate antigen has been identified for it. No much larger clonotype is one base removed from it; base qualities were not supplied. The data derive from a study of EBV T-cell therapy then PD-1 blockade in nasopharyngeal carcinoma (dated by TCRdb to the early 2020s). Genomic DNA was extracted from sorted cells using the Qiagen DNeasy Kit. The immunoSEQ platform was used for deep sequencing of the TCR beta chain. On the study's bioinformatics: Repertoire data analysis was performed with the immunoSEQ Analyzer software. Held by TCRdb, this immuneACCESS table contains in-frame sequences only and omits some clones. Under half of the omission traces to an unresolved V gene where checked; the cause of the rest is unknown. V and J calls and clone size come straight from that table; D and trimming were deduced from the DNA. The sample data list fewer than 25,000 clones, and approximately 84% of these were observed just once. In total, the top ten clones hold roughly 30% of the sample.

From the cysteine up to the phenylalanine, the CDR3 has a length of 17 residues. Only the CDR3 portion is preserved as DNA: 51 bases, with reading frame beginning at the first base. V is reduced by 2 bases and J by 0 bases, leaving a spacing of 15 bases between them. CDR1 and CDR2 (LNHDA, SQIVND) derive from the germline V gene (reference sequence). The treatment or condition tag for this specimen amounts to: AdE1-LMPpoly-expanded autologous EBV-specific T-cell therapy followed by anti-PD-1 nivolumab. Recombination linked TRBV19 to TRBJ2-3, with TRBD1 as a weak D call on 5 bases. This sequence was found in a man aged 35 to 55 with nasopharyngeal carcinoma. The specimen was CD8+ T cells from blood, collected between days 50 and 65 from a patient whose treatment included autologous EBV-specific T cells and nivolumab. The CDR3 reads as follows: CASSIYTQVESTDTQYF. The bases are TGTGCCAGTAGTATATATACACAGGTAGAGAGCACAGATACGCAGTATTTT.